The 5 T cell receptor beta chains below were found in one sample sequenced in a study of T cell clonality in common variable immunodeficiency (dated by TCRdb to 2013 to 2016). The receptor library was made with the immunoSEQ multiplex PCR assay. The table comes from immuneACCESS by way of TCRdb, which keeps in-frame sequences with V and J called. Part of the clones is missing from these tables; in studies checked, under half for an unresolved V gene and the rest for unknown reasons. This sample has tens of thousands of clones in the table, none counted a single time. About 0.8% of the sample goes to the ten largest clones. Sequencing used peripheral blood mononuclear cells. The receptors here all came from a person aged 18 to 70 in good health.

A word on this clone: The sequenced fragment ends 3 residues before the CDR3 boundary, so the rest is inferred from the germline J gene. The gene calls are TRBV11-1 and TRBJ2-7; 7 bases align to TRBD1. CDR3 length equals 15 residues. Trimming removed 0 bases from V and 3 bases from J; junction bases left unmatched: 5. Germline V CDR1 and CDR2: SGHAT, FQDESV (reference sequence). The covered CDR3 bases are TGTGCCAGCAGCTTAGCGTCCGCAGGGGGCTACGAG. It is translated as CASSLASAGGYE. The whole CDR3 region reads CASSLASAGGYEQYF.

This clone was detected many times. The DNA ends 3 residues before the CDR3 does, and the rest of the CDR3 is filled in from the germline J gene. The chain carries TRBV12-3 or TRBV12-4 and TRBJ2-7; a possible D gene is TRBD2 (6 bases). V lost 0 bases and J 6 bases, leaving 15 bases between the germline ends. This CDR3 spans 15 amino acids. CDR3 DNA, as far as it was read: TGTGCCAGCAGTTTAGCAGGGGCGCGGGGTGGCGAG. Protein product: CASSLAGARGGE. The whole CDR3 sequence reads CASSLAGARGGEQYF.

This clone came up a few times. The CDR3 end falls 3 residues outside the read, so it is completed with the germline J gene. The chain employs TRBV18 and TRBJ2-4; 10 nucleotides agree with TRBD1. The CDR3 consists of 19 residues. Looked up from germline, CDR1 is KGHSH and CDR2 is LQKENI. The J segment lost 1 base and the V segment lost 4 bases, leaving 13 bases of the junction unmatched. Here the CDR3 reads CASSLDRGPFKVAKNIQYF. The sequenced part of the CDR3 DNA is TGTGCCAGCTCACTAGACAGGGGGCCCTTCAAGGTGGCCAAAAACATT.

This clone was counted ten times or more. The CDR3 is cut off 3 residues early in the read; its end comes from the germline J gene. The chain links TRBV7-6 to TRBJ1-4; a possible D gene is TRBD1 (5 bases). This CDR3 spans 18 amino acids. Trimming removed 4 bases at V and 0 bases at J, with 18 bases between. In germline, CDR1 is SGHVS, CDR2 FNYEAQ. The DNA read from the CDR3 is TGTGCCAGCAGCTCCTGGGGGGGGGACTCCACAACTAATGAAAAA. Protein: CASSSWGGDSTTNEK. The CDR3 as a whole reads CASSSWGGDSTTNEKLFF.

This clone was observed at least ten times. Other nucleotide sequences in the sample specify the same CDR3. CDR3 DNA (partial): TGTGCCAGTAGTACACAGGGCGCCACAGATACG. Amino acids: CASSTQGATDT. The complete CDR3 protein is CASSTQGATDTQYF. The chain uses TRBV19 and TRBJ2-3, with a tentative D call TRBD1 (6 bases). The CDR3 end is not reached by the read, which stops 3 residues before it; the germline J gene fills it in. With 4 bases removed from V and 2 bases from J, the gap between germline ends came to 10 bases. CDR3 length: 14 residues. Germline V CDR1 and CDR2: LNHDA, SQIVND (reference sequence).